This T cell receptor beta chain was documented in a study of cytomegalovirus exposure and HLA in healthy donors. Germline V gene sequence: CDR1 GTSNPN, CDR2 SVGIG (reference sequence). The V end lost 2 bases, the J end lost 13 bases, and 20 bases lay between the germline ends. The CDR3 is 14 residues long. The PCR employed 60 Vbeta primers together with 13 Jbeta primers. Using immunoSEQ multiplex PCR, the repertoire was profiled, and TCRdb retains in-frame clones only, with some absent. Among 150,000 or so clones listed, over 65% were seen once. Study results and caveats: The study put some 150 TCR beta chains on its list as cytomegalovirus-associated. A later analysis reportedly found fewer N-insertions in an Asian-associated ancestry cluster than the roughly 680-donor mean.

A remark on this clone: Its antigen is currently unknown.

Sequenced: PBMCs. The TCR sequence derives from a man aged 40-50 years in good health and CMV-seropositive. The chain recombines TRBV30 with TRBJ1-4, with D tentatively TRBD1 (6 bases). CDR3 residues: CAWSNDRTTGGLFF. DNA for the CDR3: TGTGCCTGGAGTAACGACAGGACCACTGGGGGACTGTTTTTT.